Shown below are 13 T cell receptor beta chains from a single sample sequenced in a study of blood T cell repertoires in COVID-19. The protocol was immunoSEQ multiplex PCR, while the TCRdb copy is restricted to in-frame clones and leaves out a portion. This table holds nearly 55,000 clones, over 70% found once. Input material: peripheral blood. The receptors come from a human donor with active or convalescent COVID-19. The donor label of this sample is uncertain.

The V call is TRBV9, the J call TRBJ1-1, with D maybe TRBD1 (6 bases). The V end was cut by 2 bases, the J end by 4 bases, with 9 bases between. CDR1 is SGDLS and CDR2 is YYNGEE in the germline V gene. The CDR3 has 13 residues. CDR3 DNA: TGTGCCAGCAGCGTCGGACAGTTCACTGAAGCTTTCTTT. This sequence encodes CASSVGQFTEAFF.

The V and J genes are TRBV5-1 and TRBJ2-3; 11 bases line up with TRBD1. V was pared by 4 bases and J by 4 bases, with 5 bases of the junction left unmatched. CDR1 and CDR2 (germline): SGHRS, YFSETQ. The CDR3 contains 15 residues. This chain's CDR3 is CASSPPGQGADTQYF. CDR3 DNA: TGCGCCAGCAGCCCTCCGGGACAGGGGGCAGATACGCAGTATTTT.

The gene calls are TRBV4-1 and TRBJ1-5, with D uncertain. Trimming shortened V by 6 bases and J by 4 bases, and 10 bases separated the two germline ends. Germline V lookup: CDR1 MGHRA, CDR2 YSYEKL. There are 13 residues in the CDR3. CDR3 protein: CASSADGNQPQHF. The CDR3 DNA follows: TGCGCCAGCAGTGCCGACGGGAATCAGCCCCAGCATTTT.

This clone was observed a few times. The chain employs TRBV9 and TRBJ2-5, with 8 bases lining up with TRBD1. The germline V gene has CDR1 SGDLS and CDR2 YYNGEE. The V gene end was trimmed by 3 bases and the J gene end by 5 bases; junction bases not matched to a gene: 6. CDR3 length equals 14 residues. CDR3 region: CASSASSGGETQYF. The DNA of the CDR3 is TGTGCCAGCAGCGCCTCGTCAGGGGGCGAGACCCAGTACTTC.

The chain combines TRBV30 with TRBJ1-3, with D possibly being TRBD1 (5 bases). Per germline, CDR1 GTSNPN and CDR2 SVGIG (reference sequence). The CDR3 sequence is 15 residues long. V gave up 4 bases and J gave up 0 bases, with 13 bases separating them. For the CDR3, the DNA is TGTGCCTGGACGGGGGGATCCTTCTCTGGAAACACCATATATTTT. This translates into CAWTGGSFSGNTIYF.

The chain couples TRBV27 to TRBJ2-5; 8 nucleotides align to TRBD1. After removal of 4 bases from V and 2 bases from J, the junction contained 9 bases not matched to a gene. The CDR3 totals 16 residues. Germline V CDR1 and CDR2: MNHEY, SMNVEV (reference sequence). CDR3 loop: CASSSRTGLGQETQYF. The CDR3 DNA is TGTGCCAGCAGTTCTCGGACAGGGCTGGGACAAGAGACCCAGTACTTC.

This clone came up a few times. The CDR3 loop is CSVVIRDRAAYEQYF. In DNA, the CDR3 is TGCAGCGTAGTGATCCGGGACAGGGCCGCCTACGAGCAGTACTTC. The V call is TRBV29-1, the J call TRBJ2-7, with 9 bases identical to TRBD1. Germline CDR1 reads SQVTM; CDR2 reads ANQGSEA. The CDR3 is 15 residues long. V was clipped by 6 bases and J by 2 bases; unmatched bases: 11.

This clone was seen a handful of times. The chain combines TRBV19 with TRBJ1-5; D perhaps matches TRBD1 (5 bases). Trimming took off 4 bases at V and 5 bases at J, with 12 bases between the two ends. Germline V lookup: CDR1 LNHDA, CDR2 SQIVND (reference sequence). This CDR3 is 14 amino acids long. The CDR3 nucleotides are TGTGCCAGTAGTAGACCCGGGGGAGATCAGCCCCAGCATTTT. Translated: CASSRPGGDQPQHF.

The CDR3 region is CAGLRSNQPQHF. Written as DNA, the CDR3 is TGCGCCGGACTGCGGAGCAATCAGCCCCAGCATTTT. The genes are TRBV5-1 and TRBJ1-5, with D unclear. Germline V gene lookup returns CDR1 SGHRS and CDR2 YFSETQ. This CDR3 contains 12 residues. V lost 10 bases and J lost 1, with 9 bases in between.

This chain links TRBV5-1 with TRBJ2-7, with 13 bases aligning to TRBD2. This CDR3 comprises 15 residues. Germline loops: CDR1 SGHRS, CDR2 YFSETQ. V shed 3 bases and J 2 bases; nucleotides not matched to a gene: 2. In DNA form, the CDR3 reads TGCGCCAGCAGCTGGACTAGCGGGAGAACCTACGAGCAGTACTTC. It is translated as CASSWTSGRTYEQYF.

The CDR3 region is CASSVGTGQSPLHF. The CDR3 DNA follows: TGCGCCAGCAGCGTAGGGACAGGACAGTCACCCCTCCACTTT. The J gene is TRBJ1-6, the V gene TRBV5-1; 8 nucleotides agree with TRBD1. The V gene's germline CDR1 is SGHRS and CDR2 YFSETQ. Losses at the gene ends were 4 bases for V and 10 bases for J; bases not matched to a gene: 7. The CDR3 loop spans 14 amino acids. The full variable domain, in which reference TRBV5-1 and TRBJ1-6 provide the parts outside the CDR3, is KAGVTQTPRYLIKTRGQQVTLSCSPISGHRSVSWYQQTPGQGLQFLFEYFSETQRNKGNFPGRFSGRQFSNSRSEMNVSTLELGDSALYLCASSVGTGQSPLHFGNGTRLTVT.

This chain connects TRBV19 to TRBJ1-4, with 7 bases lining up with TRBD1. This CDR3 is 16 amino acids long. J was trimmed by 0 bases and V by 4 bases; bases with no gene match: 5. CDR1 is LNHDA, CDR2 SQIVND, per germline (reference sequence). The CDR3 spells CASSRQGLATNEKLFF. DNA for the CDR3: TGTGCCAGTAGTAGACAGGGACTTGCAACTAATGAAAAACTGTTTTTT.

This clone appeared once. This chain connects TRBV4-1 to TRBJ1-6, with D tentatively TRBD1 (6 bases). Germline assignment: CDR1 MGHRA and CDR2 YSYEKL. The CDR3 loop spans 18 amino acids. Between the trimmed V and J ends, which lost 1 base and 6 bases, there was a span of 19 bases. The CDR3 sequence is CASSQAAGRGRINSPLHF. Here the CDR3 DNA reads TGCGCCAGCAGCCAAGCGGCGGGCAGGGGACGTATTAATTCACCCCTCCACTTT.